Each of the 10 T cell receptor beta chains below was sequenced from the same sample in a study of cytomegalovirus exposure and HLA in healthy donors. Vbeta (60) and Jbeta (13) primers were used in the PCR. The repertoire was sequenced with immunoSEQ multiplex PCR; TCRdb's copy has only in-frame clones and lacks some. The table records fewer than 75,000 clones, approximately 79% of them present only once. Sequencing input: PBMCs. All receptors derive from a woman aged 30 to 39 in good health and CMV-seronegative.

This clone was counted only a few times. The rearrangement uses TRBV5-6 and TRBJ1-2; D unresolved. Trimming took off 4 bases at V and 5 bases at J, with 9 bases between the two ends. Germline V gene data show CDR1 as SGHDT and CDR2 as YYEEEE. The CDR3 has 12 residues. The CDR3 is CASSGRVYGYTF. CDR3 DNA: TGTGCCAGCAGCGGGCGGGTTTATGGCTACACCTTC.

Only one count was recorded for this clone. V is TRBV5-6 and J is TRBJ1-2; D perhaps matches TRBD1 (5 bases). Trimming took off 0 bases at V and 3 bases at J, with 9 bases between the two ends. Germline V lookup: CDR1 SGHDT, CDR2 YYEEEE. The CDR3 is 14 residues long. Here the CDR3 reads CASSLGDSHYGYTF. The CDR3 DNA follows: TGTGCCAGCAGCTTGGGAGACAGCCACTATGGCTACACCTTC. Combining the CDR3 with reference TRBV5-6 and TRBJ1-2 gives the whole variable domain DAGVTQSPTHLIKTRGQQVTLRCSPKSGHDTVSWYQQALGQGPQFIFQYYEEEERQRGNFPDRFSGHQFPNYSSELNVNALLLGDSALYLCASSLGDSHYGYTFGSGTRLTVV.

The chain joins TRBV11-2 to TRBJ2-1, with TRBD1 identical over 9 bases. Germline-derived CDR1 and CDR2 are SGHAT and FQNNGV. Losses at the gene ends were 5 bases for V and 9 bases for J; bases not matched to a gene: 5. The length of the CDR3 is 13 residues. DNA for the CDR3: TGTGCCAGCAGCCCGGACAGGGGTCGTGAGCAGTTCTTC. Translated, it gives CASSPDRGREQFF.

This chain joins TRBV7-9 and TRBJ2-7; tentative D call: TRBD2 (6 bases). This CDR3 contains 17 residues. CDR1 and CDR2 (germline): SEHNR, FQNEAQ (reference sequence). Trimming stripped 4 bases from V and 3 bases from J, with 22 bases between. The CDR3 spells CASSSSEGWRGYYEQYV. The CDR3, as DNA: TGTGCCAGCAGCTCTAGCGAGGGCTGGCGGGGCTACTACGAGCAGTACGTC.

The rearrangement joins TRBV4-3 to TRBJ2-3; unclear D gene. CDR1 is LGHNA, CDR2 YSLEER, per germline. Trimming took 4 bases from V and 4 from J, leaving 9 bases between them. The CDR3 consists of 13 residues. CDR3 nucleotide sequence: TGCGCCAGCAGCCCGACCCTAGCAGATACGCAGTATTTT. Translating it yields CASSPTLADTQYF.

The CDR3 is CASRITQGNSYEQYF. The CDR3 DNA sequence: TGTGCCAGCAGGATTACACAGGGGAACTCCTACGAGCAGTACTTC. The chain couples TRBV6-1 to TRBJ2-7; 7 bases are a match to TRBD1. The V and J ends lost 6 bases and 0 bases, in that order; junction bases with no gene match: 8. This CDR3 is built from 15 residues. The germline CDR1 and CDR2 sequences are MNHNS and SASEGT.

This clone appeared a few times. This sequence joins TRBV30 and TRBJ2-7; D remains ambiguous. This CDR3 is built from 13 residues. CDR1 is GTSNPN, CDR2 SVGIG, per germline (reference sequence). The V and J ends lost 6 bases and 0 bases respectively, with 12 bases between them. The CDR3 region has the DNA TGTGCCTGTTCAGTAGGAGCCTCCTACGAGCAGTACTTC. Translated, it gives CACSVGASYEQYF. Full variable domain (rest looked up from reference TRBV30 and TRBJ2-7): SQTIHQWPATLVQPVGSPLSLECTVEGTSNPNLYWYRQAAGRGLQLLFYSVGIGQISSEVPQNLSASRPQDRQFILSSKKLLLSDSGFYLCACSVGASYEQYFGPGTRLTVT.

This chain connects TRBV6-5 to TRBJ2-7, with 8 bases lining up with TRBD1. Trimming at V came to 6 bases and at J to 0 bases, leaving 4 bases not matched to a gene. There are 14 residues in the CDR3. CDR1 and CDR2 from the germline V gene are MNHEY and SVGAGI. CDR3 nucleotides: TGTGCCAGCAGACGGACAGGGACCTCCTACGAGCAGTACTTC. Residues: CASRRTGTSYEQYF.

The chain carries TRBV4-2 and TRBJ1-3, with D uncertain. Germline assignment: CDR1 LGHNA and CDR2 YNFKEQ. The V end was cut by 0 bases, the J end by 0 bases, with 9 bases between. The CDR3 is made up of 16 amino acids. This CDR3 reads CASSQDTRSSGNTIYF. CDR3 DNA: TGTGCCAGCAGCCAAGATACGCGGTCCTCTGGAAACACCATATATTTT.

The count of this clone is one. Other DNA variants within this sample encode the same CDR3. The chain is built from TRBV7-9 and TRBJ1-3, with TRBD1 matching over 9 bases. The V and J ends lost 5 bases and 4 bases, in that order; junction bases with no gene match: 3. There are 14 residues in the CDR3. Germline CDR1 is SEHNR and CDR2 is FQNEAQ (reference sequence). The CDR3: CASSRTGGGNTIYF. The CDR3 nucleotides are TGTGCCAGCAGCCGCACAGGGGGCGGAAACACCATATATTTT.